This T cell receptor beta chain derives from a study of cytomegalovirus exposure and HLA in healthy donors. Study-level information: Tens of millions of unique TCRs from HLA-typed donors were held in an early release of data.

Study-level results: Association of a missense DCLRE1C variant with TCR beta V- and J-gene trimming was reported in a later analysis. Per a prior analysis, the majority of TCR beta V segments were productive roughly 90% or roughly 30% of the time.

This clone has a handful of counts. Its antigen is unknown. 13 Jbeta primers and 60 Vbeta primers were used for the PCR. Clones were read by immunoSEQ multiplex PCR, and TCRdb kept only the in-frame ones, dropping some. The table lists under 200,000 clones, approximately 11% of them singletons. Germline CDR1 is SGHDN and CDR2 is FVKESK. Between the trimmed V and J ends, which lost 1 base and 11 bases, there was a span of 8 bases. The CDR3 is made up of 11 amino acids. The rearrangement joins TRBV14 to TRBJ1-1; no clear D. The material sequenced was PBMCs. The clonotype originates from a man in his fifties in good health and CMV-seropositive. CDR3 bases: TGTGCCAGCAGCCAAGGAGGTAGGGCTTTCTTT. Protein product: CASSQGGRAFF.